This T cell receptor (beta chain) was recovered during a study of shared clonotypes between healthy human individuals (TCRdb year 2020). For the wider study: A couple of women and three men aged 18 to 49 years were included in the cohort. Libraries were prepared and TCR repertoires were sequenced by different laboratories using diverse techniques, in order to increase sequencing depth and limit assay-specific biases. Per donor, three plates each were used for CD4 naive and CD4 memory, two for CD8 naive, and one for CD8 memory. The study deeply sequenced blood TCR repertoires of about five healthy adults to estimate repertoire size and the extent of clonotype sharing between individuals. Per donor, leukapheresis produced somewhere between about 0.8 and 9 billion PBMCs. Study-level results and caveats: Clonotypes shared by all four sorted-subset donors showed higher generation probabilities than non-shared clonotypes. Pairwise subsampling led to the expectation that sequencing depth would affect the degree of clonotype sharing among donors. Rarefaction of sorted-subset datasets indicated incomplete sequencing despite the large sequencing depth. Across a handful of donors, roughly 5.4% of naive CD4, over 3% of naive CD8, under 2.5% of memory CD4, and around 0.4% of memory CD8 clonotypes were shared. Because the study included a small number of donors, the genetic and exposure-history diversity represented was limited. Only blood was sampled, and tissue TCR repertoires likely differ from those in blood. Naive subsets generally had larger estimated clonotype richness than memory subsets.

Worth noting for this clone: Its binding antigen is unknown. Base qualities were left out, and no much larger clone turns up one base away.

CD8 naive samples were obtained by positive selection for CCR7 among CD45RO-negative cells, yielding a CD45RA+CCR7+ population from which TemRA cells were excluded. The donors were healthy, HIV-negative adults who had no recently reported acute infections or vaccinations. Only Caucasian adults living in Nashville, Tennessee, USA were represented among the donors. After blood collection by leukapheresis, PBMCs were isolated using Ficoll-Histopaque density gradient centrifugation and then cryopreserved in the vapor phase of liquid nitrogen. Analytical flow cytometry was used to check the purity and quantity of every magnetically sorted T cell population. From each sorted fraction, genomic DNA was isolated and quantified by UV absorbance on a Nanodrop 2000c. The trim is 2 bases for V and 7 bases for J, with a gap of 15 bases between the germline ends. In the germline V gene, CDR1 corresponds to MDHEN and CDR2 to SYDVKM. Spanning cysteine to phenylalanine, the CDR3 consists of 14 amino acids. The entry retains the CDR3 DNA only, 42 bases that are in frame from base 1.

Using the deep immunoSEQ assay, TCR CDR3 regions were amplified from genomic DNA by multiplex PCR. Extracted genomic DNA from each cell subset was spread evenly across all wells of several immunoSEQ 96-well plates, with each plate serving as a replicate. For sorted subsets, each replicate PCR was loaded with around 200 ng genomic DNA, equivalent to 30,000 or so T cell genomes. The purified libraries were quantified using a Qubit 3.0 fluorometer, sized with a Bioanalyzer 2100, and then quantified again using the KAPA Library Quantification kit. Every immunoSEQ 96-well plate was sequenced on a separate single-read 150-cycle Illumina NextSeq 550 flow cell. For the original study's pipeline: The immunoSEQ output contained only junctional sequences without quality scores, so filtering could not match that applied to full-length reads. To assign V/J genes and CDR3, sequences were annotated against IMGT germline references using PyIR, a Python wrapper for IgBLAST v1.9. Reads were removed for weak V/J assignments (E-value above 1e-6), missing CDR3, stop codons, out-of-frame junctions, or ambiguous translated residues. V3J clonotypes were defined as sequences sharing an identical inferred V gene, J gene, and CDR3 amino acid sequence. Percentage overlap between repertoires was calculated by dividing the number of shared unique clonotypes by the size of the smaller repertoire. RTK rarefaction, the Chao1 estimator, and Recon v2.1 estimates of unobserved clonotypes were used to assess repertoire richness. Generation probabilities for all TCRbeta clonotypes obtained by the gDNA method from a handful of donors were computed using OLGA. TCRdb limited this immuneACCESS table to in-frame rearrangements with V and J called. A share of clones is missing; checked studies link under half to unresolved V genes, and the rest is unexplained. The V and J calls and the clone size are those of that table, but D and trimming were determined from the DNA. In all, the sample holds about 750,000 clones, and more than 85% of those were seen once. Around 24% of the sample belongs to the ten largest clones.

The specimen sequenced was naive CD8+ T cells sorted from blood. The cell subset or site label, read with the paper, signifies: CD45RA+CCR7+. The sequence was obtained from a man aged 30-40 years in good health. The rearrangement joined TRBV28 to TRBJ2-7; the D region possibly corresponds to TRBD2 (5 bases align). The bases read TGTGCCAGCAGTTTAAATAGCGTTTCGGGGGAGCAGTACTTC. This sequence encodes CASSLNSVSGEQYF.